The following is a T cell receptor (beta chain) sequence with its context. Antigen: not known. The data belong to a study of T cell responses to AZD1222 COVID-19 vaccine. Germline V gene sequence: CDR1 SNHLY, CDR2 FYNNEI. V was pared by 3 bases and J by 2 bases, with 9 bases between. This CDR3 comprises 14 residues. Sequenced by immunoSEQ multiplex PCR; TCRdb stores in-frame clones only, minus some. The profile shows over 120,000 clones, 90% to 95% of them singletons. Notes on the study in general: Breadth and depth of Spike-specific TCRs rose after two AZD1222 doses. Females made up more of the donors, who were largely white British, and clonal diversity may have come out too low.

The TCR sequence derives from an adult who had recovered from COVID-19. J is TRBJ2-3 and V is TRBV2; D may be TRBD2 (6 bases). Material: peripheral blood, obtained after recovery from COVID-19. The CDR3 is CASSDGGITDTQYF. For the CDR3, the DNA is TGTGCCAGCAGTGATGGAGGGATCACAGATACGCAGTATTTT.